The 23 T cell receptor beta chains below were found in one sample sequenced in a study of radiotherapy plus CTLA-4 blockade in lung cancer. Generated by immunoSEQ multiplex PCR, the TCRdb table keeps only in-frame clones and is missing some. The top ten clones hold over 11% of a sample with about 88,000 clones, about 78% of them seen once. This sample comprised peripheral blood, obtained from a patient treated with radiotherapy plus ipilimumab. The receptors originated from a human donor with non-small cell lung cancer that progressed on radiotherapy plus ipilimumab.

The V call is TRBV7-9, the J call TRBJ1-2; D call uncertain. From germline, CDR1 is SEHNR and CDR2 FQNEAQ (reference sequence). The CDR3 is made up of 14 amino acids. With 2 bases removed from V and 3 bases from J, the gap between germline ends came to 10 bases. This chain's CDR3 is CASSLTAAYYGYTF. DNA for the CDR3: TGTGCCAGCAGCTTAACCGCCGCCTACTATGGCTACACCTTC.

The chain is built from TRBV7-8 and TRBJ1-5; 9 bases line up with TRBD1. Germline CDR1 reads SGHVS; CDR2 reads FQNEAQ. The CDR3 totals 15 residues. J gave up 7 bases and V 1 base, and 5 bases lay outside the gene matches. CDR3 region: CASSLGDRVGQPQHF. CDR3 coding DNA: TGTGCCAGCAGCTTAGGGGACAGGGTTGGGCAGCCCCAGCATTTT. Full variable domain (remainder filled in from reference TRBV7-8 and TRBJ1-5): GAGVSQSPRYKVAKRGQDVALRCDPISGHVSLFWYQQALGQGPEFLTYFQNEAQLDKSGLPSDRFFAERPEGSVSTLKIQRTQQEDSAVYLCASSLGDRVGQPQHFGDGTRLSIL.

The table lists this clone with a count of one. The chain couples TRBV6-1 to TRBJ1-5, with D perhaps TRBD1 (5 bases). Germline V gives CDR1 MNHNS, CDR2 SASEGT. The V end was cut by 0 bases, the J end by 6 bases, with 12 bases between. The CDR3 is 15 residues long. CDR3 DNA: TGTGCCAGCAGTGAAGCGCTTCGGGGGTTTCAGCCCCAGCATTTT. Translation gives CASSEALRGFQPQHF.

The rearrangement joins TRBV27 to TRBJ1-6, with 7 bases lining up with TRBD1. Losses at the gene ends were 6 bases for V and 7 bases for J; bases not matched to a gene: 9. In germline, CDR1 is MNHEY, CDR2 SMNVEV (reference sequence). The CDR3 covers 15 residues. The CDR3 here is CASRGTQGRNSPLHF. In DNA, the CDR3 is TGTGCCAGCAGGGGGACACAGGGGCGGAATTCACCCCTCCACTTT.

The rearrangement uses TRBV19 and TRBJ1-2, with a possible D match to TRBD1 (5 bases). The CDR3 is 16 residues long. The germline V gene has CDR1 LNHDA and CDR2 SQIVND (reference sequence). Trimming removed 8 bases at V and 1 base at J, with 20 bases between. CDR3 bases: TGTGCCAGTCAGGGCCTGCTCTCTGACTTTAACTATGGCTACACCTTC. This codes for CASQGLLSDFNYGYTF.

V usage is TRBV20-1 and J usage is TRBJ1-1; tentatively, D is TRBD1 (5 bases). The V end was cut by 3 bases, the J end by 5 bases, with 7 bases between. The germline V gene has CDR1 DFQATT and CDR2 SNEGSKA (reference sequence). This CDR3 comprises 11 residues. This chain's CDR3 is CSASRGTEAFF. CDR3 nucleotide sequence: TGCAGTGCTAGTAGGGGAACTGAAGCTTTCTTT.

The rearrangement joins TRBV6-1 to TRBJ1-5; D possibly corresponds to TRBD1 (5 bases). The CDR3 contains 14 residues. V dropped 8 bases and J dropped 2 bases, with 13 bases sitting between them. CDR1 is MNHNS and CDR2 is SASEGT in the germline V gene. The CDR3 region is CASPRPRGNQPQHF. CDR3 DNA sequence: TGTGCCAGCCCTAGGCCCAGGGGCAATCAGCCCCAGCATTTT.

Written as DNA, the CDR3 is TGTGCCAGCAGCCCTAAAAGGGCCTATTCACCCCTCCACTTT. Translating gives CASSPKRAYSPLHF. The chain couples TRBV7-8 to TRBJ1-6; D not resolved. Trimming removed 5 bases from V and 8 bases from J, with 13 bases in between. Germline V gene sequence: CDR1 SGHVS, CDR2 FQNEAQ. The CDR3 runs to 14 residues.

The CDR3 DNA reads as TGTGCCAGCAGCTTAGAGATAAGTACGCCCCAGCATTTT. It translates to CASSLEISTPQHF. The chain couples TRBV7-8 to TRBJ1-5; the D is unclear. The CDR3 covers 13 residues. Per germline, CDR1 SGHVS and CDR2 FQNEAQ. Trimming removed 1 base from V and 9 bases from J, with 10 bases in between.

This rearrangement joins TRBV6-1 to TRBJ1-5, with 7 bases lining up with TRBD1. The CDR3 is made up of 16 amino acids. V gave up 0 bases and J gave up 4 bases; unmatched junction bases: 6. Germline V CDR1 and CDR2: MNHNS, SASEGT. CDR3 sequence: CASSEAVGGGNQPQHF. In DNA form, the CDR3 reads TGTGCCAGCAGTGAAGCGGTAGGGGGCGGGAATCAGCCCCAGCATTTT.

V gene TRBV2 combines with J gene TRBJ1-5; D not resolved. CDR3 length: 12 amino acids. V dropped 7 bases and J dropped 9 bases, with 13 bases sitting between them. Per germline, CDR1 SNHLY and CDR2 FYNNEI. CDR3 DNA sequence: TGTGCCAGCACGGGCGGCCCTGGGCCCCAGCATTTT. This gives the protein CASTGGPGPQHF.

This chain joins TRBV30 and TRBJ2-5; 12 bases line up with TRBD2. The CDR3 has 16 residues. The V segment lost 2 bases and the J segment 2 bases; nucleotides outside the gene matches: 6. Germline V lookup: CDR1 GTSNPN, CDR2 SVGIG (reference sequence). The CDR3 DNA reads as TGTGCCTGGAGTCAGACTAGCGGGGGCCCTCAAGAGACCCAGTACTTC. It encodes CAWSQTSGGPQETQYF.

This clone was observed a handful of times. CDR3 protein: CASSLLSSEQFF. Here the CDR3 DNA reads TGTGCCAGCAGTCTACTCTCCAGTGAGCAGTTCTTC. V gene TRBV6-6 combines with J gene TRBJ2-1; D unresolved. CDR1 and CDR2 from the germline V gene are MNHNY and SVGAGI (reference sequence). The CDR3 has 12 amino acids. Between the trimmed V and J ends, which lost 5 bases and 9 bases, there was a span of 11 bases.

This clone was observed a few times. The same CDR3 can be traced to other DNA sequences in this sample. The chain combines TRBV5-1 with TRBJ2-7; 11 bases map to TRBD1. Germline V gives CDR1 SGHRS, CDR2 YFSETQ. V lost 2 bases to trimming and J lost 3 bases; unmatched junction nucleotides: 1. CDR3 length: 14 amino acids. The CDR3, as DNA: TGCGCCAGCAGCTTAGGGACAGGGGGCTACGAGCAGTACTTC. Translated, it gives CASSLGTGGYEQYF.

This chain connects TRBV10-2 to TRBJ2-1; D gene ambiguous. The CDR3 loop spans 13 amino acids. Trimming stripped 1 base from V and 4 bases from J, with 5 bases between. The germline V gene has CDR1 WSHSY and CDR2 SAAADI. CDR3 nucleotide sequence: TGCGCCAGCAGTGAGTACCTGTACAATGAGCAGTTCTTC. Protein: CASSEYLYNEQFF.

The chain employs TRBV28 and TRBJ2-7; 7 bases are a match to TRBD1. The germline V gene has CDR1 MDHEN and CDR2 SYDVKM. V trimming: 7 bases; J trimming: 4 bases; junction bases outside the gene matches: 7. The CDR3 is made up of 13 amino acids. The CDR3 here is CASNYQGEYEQYF. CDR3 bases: TGTGCCAGCAATTATCAGGGGGAGTACGAGCAGTACTTC. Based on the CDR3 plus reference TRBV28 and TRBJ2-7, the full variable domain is DVKVTQSSRYLVKRTGEKVFLECVQDMDHENMFWYRQDPGLGLRLIYFSYDVKMKEKGDIPEGYSVSREKKERFSLILESASTNQTSMYLCASNYQGEYEQYFGPGTRLTVT.

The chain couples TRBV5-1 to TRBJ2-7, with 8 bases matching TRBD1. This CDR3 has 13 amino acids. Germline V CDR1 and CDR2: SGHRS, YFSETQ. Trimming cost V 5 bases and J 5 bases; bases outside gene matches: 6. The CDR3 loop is CASRVGTGNEQYF. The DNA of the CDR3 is TGCGCCAGCAGAGTTGGGACAGGTAACGAGCAGTACTTC.

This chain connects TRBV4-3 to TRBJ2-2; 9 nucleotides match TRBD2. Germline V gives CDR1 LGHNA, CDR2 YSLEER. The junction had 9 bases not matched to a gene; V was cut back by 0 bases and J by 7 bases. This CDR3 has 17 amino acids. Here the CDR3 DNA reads TGCGCCAGCAGCCAAGATCTCCCTAGCGGGAAAATCGGGGAGCTGTTTTTT. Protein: CASSQDLPSGKIGELFF.

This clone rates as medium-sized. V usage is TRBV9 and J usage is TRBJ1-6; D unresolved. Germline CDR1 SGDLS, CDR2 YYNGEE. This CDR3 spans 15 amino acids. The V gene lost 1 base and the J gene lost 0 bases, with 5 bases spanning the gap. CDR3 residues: CASSVTDSYNSPLHF. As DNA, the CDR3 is TGTGCCAGCAGCGTAACGGACTCCTATAATTCACCCCTCCACTTT.

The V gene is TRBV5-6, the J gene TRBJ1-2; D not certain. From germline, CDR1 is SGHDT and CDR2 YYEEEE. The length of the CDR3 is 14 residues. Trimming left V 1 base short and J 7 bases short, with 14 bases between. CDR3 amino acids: CASSLLRAFFGYTF. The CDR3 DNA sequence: TGTGCCAGCAGCTTGCTCCGGGCTTTCTTTGGCTACACCTTC.

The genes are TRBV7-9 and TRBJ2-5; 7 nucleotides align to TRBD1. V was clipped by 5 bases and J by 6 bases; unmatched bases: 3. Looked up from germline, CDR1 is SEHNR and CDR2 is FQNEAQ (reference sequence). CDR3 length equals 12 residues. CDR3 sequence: CASSRDSKTQYF. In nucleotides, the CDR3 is TGTGCCAGCAGCCGGGACAGCAAGACCCAGTACTTC. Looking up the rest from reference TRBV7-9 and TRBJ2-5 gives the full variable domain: DTGVSQNPRHKITKRGQNVTFRCDPISEHNRLYWYRQTLGQGPEFLTYFQNEAQLEKSRLLSDRFSAERPKGSFSTLEIQRTEQGDSAMYLCASSRDSKTQYFGPGTRLLVL.

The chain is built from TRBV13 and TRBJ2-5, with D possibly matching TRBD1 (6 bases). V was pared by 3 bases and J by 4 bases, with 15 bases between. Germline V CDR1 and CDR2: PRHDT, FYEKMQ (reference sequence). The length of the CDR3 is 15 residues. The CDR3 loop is CASSFAGARRETQYF. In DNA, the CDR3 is TGTGCCAGCAGCTTCGCAGGGGCGCGACGAGAGACCCAGTACTTC.

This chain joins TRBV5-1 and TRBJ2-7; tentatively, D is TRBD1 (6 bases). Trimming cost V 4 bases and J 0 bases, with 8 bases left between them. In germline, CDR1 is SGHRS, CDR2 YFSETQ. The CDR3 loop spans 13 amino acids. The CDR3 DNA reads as TGCGCCAGCAGCGAGGACAGCTCCTACGAGCAGTACTTC. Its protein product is CASSEDSSYEQYF.